The 27 T cell receptor beta chains listed next were all sequenced from one sample in a study of post-analysis software for immune sequencing data (dated by TCRdb to the mid-2010s). What the study reported, not specific to this receptor: Significantly higher frequencies in patients than in controls were found for about five TRBV segments, including TRBV5-6, TRBV5-1 and TRBV20-1.

Their cognate antigens are unknown. The library was produced with PCR. The sequencer was an Illumina HiSeq 2500. To reduce PCR and sequencing biases, unique molecular identifiers were built into the TCR beta cDNA libraries. TCRdb reanalyzed the raw reads on its own, using fastp at Q25 for trimming and MiXCR for clone calling, and kept in-frame beta chains. Rows with one shared CDR3 protein collapse into an entry with the most common genes and DNA. This sample lists a few hundred thousand distinct CDR3 sequences; around a third were detected once. Together, the top ten hold 13% of the sample. Specimen: blood. These TCRs come from a girl aged 5-17 years with multiple sclerosis.

This clonotype has just one count. This sequence joins TRBV12-3 or TRBV12-4 and TRBJ1-2; tentative D call: TRBD1 (6 bases). V dropped 3 bases and J dropped 3 bases, with 8 bases sitting between them. The CDR3 is made up of 13 amino acids. In DNA, the CDR3 is TGTGCCAGCAGTTTGGACAGCCACTATGGCTACACCTTC. It is translated as CASSLDSHYGYTF.

The chain combines TRBV7-2 with TRBJ2-7, with 10 bases lining up with TRBD1. The CDR3 loop spans 16 amino acids. V trimming: 3 bases; J trimming: 2 bases; junction bases outside the gene matches: 7. CDR1 is SGHTA, CDR2 FQGNSA, per germline. CDR3 sequence (DNA): TGTGCCAGCAGCTTGGGCCCCGGGACAGGGGCCTACGAGCAGTACTTC. Encoded protein: CASSLGPGTGAYEQYF. The variable domain in full, completed from reference TRBV7-2 and TRBJ2-7, reads GAGVSQSPSNKVTEKGKDVELRCDPISGHTALYWYRQSLGQGLEFLIYFQGNSAPDKSGLPSDRFSAERTGGSVSTLTIQRTQQEDSAVYLCASSLGPGTGAYEQYFGPGTRLTVT.

V gene TRBV20-1 combines with J gene TRBJ2-3, with D perhaps TRBD1 (6 bases). The V end was cut by 7 bases, the J end by 1 base, with 21 bases between. The CDR3 runs to 16 residues. Germline V gene data show CDR1 as DFQATT and CDR2 as SNEGSKA (reference sequence). CDR3 nucleotide sequence: TGCAGTGGGGCAAGCAGGGGCCTAGTACGCACAGATACGCAGTATTTT. Translated: CSGASRGLVRTDTQYF.

The V and J genes are TRBV20-1 and TRBJ1-2; 9 bases are shared with TRBD1. Per the germline V gene, CDR1 is DFQATT and CDR2 is SNEGSKA (reference sequence). There are 15 residues in the CDR3. Trimming at V came to 4 bases and at J to 5 bases, leaving 11 bases not matched to a gene. For the CDR3, the DNA is TGCAGTGCTACTGGGACAGGGAAAGAAGCATATGGCTACACCTTC. Its translation: CSATGTGKEAYGYTF.

This clonotype appeared a few times. The chain uses TRBV4-1 and TRBJ2-3; D possibly corresponds to TRBD2 (6 bases). CDR1 and CDR2 from the germline V gene are MGHRA and YSYEKL. The V gene lost 1 base and the J gene lost 0 bases, with 11 bases spanning the gap. This CDR3 comprises 16 residues. The CDR3 nucleotides read TGCGCCAGCAGCCAAGGGAGGGGCCCAAGCACAGATACGCAGTATTTT. Its protein product is CASSQGRGPSTDTQYF.

This clonotype has a count of ten or more. The rearrangement links TRBV29-1 to TRBJ2-1, with D perhaps TRBD1 (6 bases). CDR1 is SQVTM, CDR2 ANQGSEA, per germline. V shed 5 bases and J shed 10 bases, with 21 bases lying between them. This CDR3 is built from 14 residues. As DNA, the CDR3 is TGCAGCGTTCCGGACAGCCCGGACGTGTGGGAGCAGTTCTTC. Translation: CSVPDSPDVWEQFF.

The V gene is TRBV2, the J gene TRBJ1-1; D might be TRBD1 (5 bases). Germline CDR1 is SNHLY and CDR2 is FYNNEI. The CDR3 is made up of 13 amino acids. Deletions cut 3 bases from V and 4 bases from J, with 9 bases between. CDR3 amino acids: CASSDRQFTEAFF. As DNA, the CDR3 is TGTGCCAGCAGTGATCGACAGTTCACTGAAGCTTTCTTT. Full variable domain (missing parts from reference TRBV2 and TRBJ1-1): EPEVTQTPSHQVTQMGQEVILRCVPISNHLYFYWYRQILGQKVEFLVSFYNNEISEKSEIFDDQFSVERPDGSNFTLKIRSTKLEDSAMYFCASSDRQFTEAFFGQGTRLTVV.

A few counts support this clonotype. The junction shows a germline mismatch at one end, possibly a read error. The chain employs TRBV10-3 and TRBJ1-5; D remains ambiguous. CDR3 length equals 13 residues. The V gene's germline CDR1 is ENHRY and CDR2 SYGVKD. The DNA of the CDR3 is TGTGCCATCAGCGAGTATAGCAATCAGCCCCAGCATTTT. Protein product: CAISEYSNQPQHF.

This clonotype was seen only a few times. V usage is TRBV27 and J usage is TRBJ1-2; D perhaps matches TRBD1 (5 bases). CDR1 is MNHEY, CDR2 SMNVEV, per germline (reference sequence). The CDR3 sequence is 15 residues long. Trimming removed 5 bases from V and 4 bases from J, with 17 bases in between. CDR3 protein: CASSPIPRDFYGYTF. The DNA for the CDR3 is TGTGCCAGCAGTCCAATTCCCCGGGACTTCTATGGCTACACCTTC.

For this clonotype: An end of the junction differs from the germline gene, which may be a read error. CDR3: CRARTGTTKNIQYF. The CDR3 DNA follows: TGCAGGGCTAGAACAGGGACGACCAAAAACATTCAGTACTTC. The rearrangement joins TRBV20-1 to TRBJ2-4, with a weak D call TRBD1 (6 bases). The CDR3 length is 14 residues. Per germline, CDR1 DFQATT and CDR2 SNEGSKA (reference sequence).

The chain joins TRBV7-2 to TRBJ2-3, with TRBD1 as a possible D gene (5 bases). Per the germline V gene, CDR1 is SGHTA and CDR2 is FQGNSA. Deletions cut 5 bases from V and 4 bases from J, with 16 bases between. The CDR3 is 15 amino acids. DNA of the CDR3: TGTGCCAGCAGCCTAGATGGGGCGAACCCAGATACGCAGTATTTT. Its translation is CASSLDGANPDTQYF.

For this clonotype: The junction shows a germline mismatch at one end, possibly a read error. The rearrangement links TRBV25-1 to TRBJ2-3; D is unclear. The CDR3 totals 15 residues. Germline loops: CDR1 MGHDK, CDR2 SYGVNS. CDR3 loop: CASSEAAALTDAQYF. CDR3 in DNA: TGTGCCAGCAGTGAAGCGGCAGCTCTCACAGATGCGCAGTATTTT.

The chain is built from TRBV10-3 and TRBJ1-1; D remains unclear. CDR3 length: 13 amino acids. Deletions cut 6 bases from V and 3 bases from J, with 11 bases between. The germline V gene has CDR1 ENHRY and CDR2 SYGVKD. CDR3 protein: CAIRTGSYTEAFF. CDR3 bases: TGTGCCATCAGGACGGGGAGTTACACTGAAGCTTTCTTT.

The chain links TRBV6-1 to TRBJ2-3; 7 nucleotides line up with TRBD1. Per germline, CDR1 MNHNS and CDR2 SASEGT. Trimming cost V 2 bases and J 7 bases; bases outside gene matches: 9. This CDR3 region has 15 residues. The CDR3 region is CASSERQGPANTQYF. The CDR3 nucleotides read TGTGCCAGCAGTGAACGACAGGGTCCCGCGAATACGCAGTATTTT.

The chain recombines TRBV4-1 with TRBJ1-5, with TRBD1 matching over 10 bases. V shed 4 bases and J 1 base; nucleotides not matched to a gene: 16. This CDR3 has 20 amino acids. Germline-derived CDR1 and CDR2 are MGHRA and YSYEKL. The CDR3 DNA sequence: TGCGCCAGCAGCCTCCAATTCCCGGGACAGGGGAGTGGAAGCAATCAGCCCCAGCATTTT. This translates into CASSLQFPGQGSGSNQPQHF.

The CDR3 nucleotides are TGTGCCAGCAGCCAATACATAGCGGGGGGGCCGGAGACCCAGTACTTC. Translated: CASSQYIAGGPETQYF. The rearrangement joins TRBV14 to TRBJ2-5, with 11 positions matching TRBD2. The CDR3 length is 16 residues. CDR1 is SGHDN, CDR2 FVKESK, per germline. The V and J ends lost 2 bases and 5 bases, in that order; junction bases with no gene match: 7.

This clonotype was detected only a few times. The rearrangement links TRBV25-1 to TRBJ2-5, with unresolved D. The CDR3 is made up of 12 amino acids. Germline loops: CDR1 MGHDK, CDR2 SYGVNS. V was cut by 2 bases and J by 4 bases, with 5 bases left in between. The CDR3: CASSELLETQYF. The CDR3 DNA reads TGTGCCAGCAGTGAACTATTAGAGACCCAGTACTTC.

The V and J genes are TRBV20-1 and TRBJ2-7; D remains ambiguous. In germline, CDR1 is DFQATT, CDR2 SNEGSKA (reference sequence). Trimming cost V 0 bases and J 4 bases, with 16 bases left between them. The CDR3 contains 15 residues. The CDR3 loop is CSAREVSILAYEQYF. The CDR3 DNA reads TGCAGTGCTAGAGAGGTGTCGATCTTAGCTTACGAGCAGTACTTC.

The V and J genes are TRBV20-1 and TRBJ1-5; 8 bases are shared with TRBD1. The germline V gene has CDR1 DFQATT and CDR2 SNEGSKA (reference sequence). The CDR3 is 15 amino acids. V dropped 5 bases and J dropped 7; count of bases not matched to a gene: 13. CDR3 DNA: TGCAGTGCTTTTATGGACAGGGAAGGAGGCCAGCCCCAGCATTTT. Translated: CSAFMDREGGQPQHF.

This clonotype was observed a handful of times. The V call is TRBV7-9, the J call TRBJ1-1; the D gene is possibly TRBD1 (5 bases). The V end was cut by 4 bases, the J end by 11 bases, with 11 bases between. The CDR3 totals 11 residues. Germline loops: CDR1 SEHNR, CDR2 FQNEAQ (reference sequence). The DNA of the CDR3 is TGTGCCAGCAGCTCAGGGAGGGACGCTTTCTTT. Protein: CASSSGRDAFF.

The table lists this clonotype with many counts. This rearrangement joins TRBV10-3 to TRBJ2-1; D remains unclear. V lost 4 bases and J lost 5, with 3 bases in between. Germline assignment: CDR1 ENHRY and CDR2 SYGVKD. CDR3 size: 11 residues. The CDR3 is CAISVNNEQFF. The CDR3 bases are TGTGCCATCAGTGTCAACAATGAGCAGTTCTTC.

This chain joins TRBV7-2 and TRBJ2-7, with 7 bases that match TRBD1. The CDR3 is made up of 15 amino acids. The germline CDR1 and CDR2 sequences are SGHTA and FQGNSA. The J segment lost 2 bases and the V segment lost 9 bases, leaving 13 bases of the junction unmatched. The CDR3 nucleotides are TGTGCCAGTAGCCCCAGGACAGGTTTAGCCTACGAGCAGTACTTC. It is translated as CASSPRTGLAYEQYF.

This clonotype has a handful of counts. The gene calls are TRBV28 and TRBJ2-5, with unresolved D. Deletions cut 3 bases from V and 2 bases from J, with 10 bases between. The CDR3 has 14 residues. CDR1 MDHEN and CDR2 SYDVKM come from the germline V gene. The CDR3 sequence is CASSLYSLQETQYF. The CDR3 DNA sequence: TGTGCCAGCAGTTTGTACTCGTTACAAGAGACCCAGTACTTC.

To note about this clonotype: A much bigger clone sits one base away, suggesting this may be a read error. V gene TRBV20-1 combines with J gene TRBJ2-3; TRBD2 matches 7 bases. This CDR3 is built from 14 residues. The germline V gene encodes CDR1 DFQATT and CDR2 SNEGSKA (reference sequence). The CDR3 nucleotides are TGCAGTGCTAGTCCCCTAGCGGATACAGGTACGCAGTATTTT. This gives the protein CSASPLADTGTQYF.

Worth noting for this clonotype: This may be a read error, as it is one base from a much larger clone. The chain employs TRBV7-6 and TRBJ2-3, with D hard to call. This CDR3 has 14 amino acids. Germline CDR1 SGHVS, CDR2 FNYEAQ. This chain's CDR3 is CAISLLLGPDTQYF. In nucleotides, the CDR3 is TGTGCCATCAGCTTATTACTCGGACCAGATACGCAGTATTTT.

As to this clonotype: One end of the junction varies from germline; a read error may be responsible. The chain uses TRBV7-9 and TRBJ1-2, with a tentative D call TRBD1 (6 bases). This CDR3 contains 15 residues. Germline V gene lookup returns CDR1 SEHNR and CDR2 FQNEAQ (reference sequence). CDR3 coding DNA: TGTGCCAGCAGCCACCGGACAGCCGCTAACTATGGCCACACCTTC. As protein: CASSHRTAANYGHTF.

This clonotype appeared a few times. The rearrangement uses TRBV6-6 and TRBJ2-5; TRBD1 matches at 7 bases. Germline loops: CDR1 MNHNY, CDR2 SVGAGI (reference sequence). V gave up 0 bases and J gave up 11 bases; unmatched junction bases: 12. The CDR3 runs to 15 residues. The CDR3 coding sequence is TGTGCCAGCAGTTACTCGCCGACAGGGTCCTTTGAACAGTACTTC. This codes for CASSYSPTGSFEQYF.